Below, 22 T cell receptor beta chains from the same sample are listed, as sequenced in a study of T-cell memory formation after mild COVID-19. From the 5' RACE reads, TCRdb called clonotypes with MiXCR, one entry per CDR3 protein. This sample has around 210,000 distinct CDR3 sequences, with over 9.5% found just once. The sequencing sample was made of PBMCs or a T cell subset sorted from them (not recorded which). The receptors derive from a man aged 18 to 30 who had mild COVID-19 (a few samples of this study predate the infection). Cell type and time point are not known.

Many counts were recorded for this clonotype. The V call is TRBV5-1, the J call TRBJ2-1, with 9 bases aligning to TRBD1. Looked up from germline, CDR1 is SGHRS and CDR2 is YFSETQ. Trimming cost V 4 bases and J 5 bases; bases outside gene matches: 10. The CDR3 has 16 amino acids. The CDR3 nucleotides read TGCGCCAGCAGCCCGCGCCGGGACAGGGTAAACAATGAGCAGTTCTTC. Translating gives CASSPRRDRVNNEQFF.

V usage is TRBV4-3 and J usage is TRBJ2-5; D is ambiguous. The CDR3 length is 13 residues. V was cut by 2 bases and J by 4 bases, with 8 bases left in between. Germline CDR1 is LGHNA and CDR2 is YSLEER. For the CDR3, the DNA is TGCGCCAGCAGCCAACACACCAGAGAGACCCAGTACTTC. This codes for CASSQHTRETQYF.

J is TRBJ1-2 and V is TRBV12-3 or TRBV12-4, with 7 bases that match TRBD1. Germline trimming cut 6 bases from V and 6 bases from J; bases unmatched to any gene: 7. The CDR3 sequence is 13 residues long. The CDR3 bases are TGTGCCAGCAGGCAGACAGGGTCGGATGGCTACACCTTC. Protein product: CASRQTGSDGYTF.

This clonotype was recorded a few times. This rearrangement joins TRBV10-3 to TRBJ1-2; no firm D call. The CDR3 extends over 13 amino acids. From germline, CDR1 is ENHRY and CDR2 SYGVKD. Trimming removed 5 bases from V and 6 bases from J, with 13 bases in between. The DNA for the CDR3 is TGTGCCATCAGTACAGACATTATAGATGGCTACACCTTC. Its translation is CAISTDIIDGYTF.

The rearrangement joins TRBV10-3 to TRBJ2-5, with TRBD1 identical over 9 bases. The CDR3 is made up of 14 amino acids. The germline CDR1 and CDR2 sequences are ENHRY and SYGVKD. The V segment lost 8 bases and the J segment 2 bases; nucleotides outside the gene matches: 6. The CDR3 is CAIAAGQGQETQYF. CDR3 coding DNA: TGTGCCATCGCGGCTGGACAGGGGCAAGAGACCCAGTACTTC.

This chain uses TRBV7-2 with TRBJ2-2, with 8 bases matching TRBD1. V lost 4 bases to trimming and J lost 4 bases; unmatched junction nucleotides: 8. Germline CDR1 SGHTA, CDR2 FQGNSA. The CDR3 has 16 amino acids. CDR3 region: CASSSWTGLTTGELFF. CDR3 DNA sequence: TGTGCCAGCAGCTCATGGACAGGGTTGACCACCGGGGAGCTGTTTTTT.

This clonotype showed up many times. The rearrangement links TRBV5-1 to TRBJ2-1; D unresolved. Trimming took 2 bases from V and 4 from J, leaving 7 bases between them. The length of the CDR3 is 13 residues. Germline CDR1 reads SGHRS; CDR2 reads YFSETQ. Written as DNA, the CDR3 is TGCGCCAGCAGCTTTGGTGGGTACAATGAGCAGTTCTTC. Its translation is CASSFGGYNEQFF. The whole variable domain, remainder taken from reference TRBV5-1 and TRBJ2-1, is KAGVTQTPRYLIKTRGQQVTLSCSPISGHRSVSWYQQTPGQGLQFLFEYFSETQRNKGNFPGRFSGRQFSNSRSEMNVSTLELGDSALYLCASSFGGYNEQFFGPGTRLTVL.

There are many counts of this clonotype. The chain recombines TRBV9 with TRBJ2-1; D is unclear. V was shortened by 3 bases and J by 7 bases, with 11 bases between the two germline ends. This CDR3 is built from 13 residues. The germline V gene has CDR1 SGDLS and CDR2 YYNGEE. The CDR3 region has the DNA TGTGCCAGCAGCGCCTACAGACGGAATGAGCAGTTCTTC. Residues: CASSAYRRNEQFF.

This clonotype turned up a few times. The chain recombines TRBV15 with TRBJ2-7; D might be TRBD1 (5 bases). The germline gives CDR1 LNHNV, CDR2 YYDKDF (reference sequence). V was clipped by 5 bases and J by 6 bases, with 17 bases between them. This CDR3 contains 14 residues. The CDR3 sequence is CATSLLGQGSEQYF. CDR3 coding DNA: TGTGCCACCAGCCTCCTCGGGCAGGGCTCCGAGCAGTACTTC. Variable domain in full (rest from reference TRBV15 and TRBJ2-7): DAMVIQNPRYQVTQFGKPVTLSCSQTLNHNVMYWYQQKSSQAPKLLFHYYDKDFNNEADTPDNFQSRRPNTSFCFLDIRSPGLGDTAMYLCATSLLGQGSEQYFGPGTRLTVT.

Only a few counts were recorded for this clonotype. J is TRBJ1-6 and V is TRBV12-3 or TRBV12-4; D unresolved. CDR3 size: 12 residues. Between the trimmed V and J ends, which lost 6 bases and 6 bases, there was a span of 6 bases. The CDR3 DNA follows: TGTGCCAGCAGCTACACTAATTCACCCCTCCACTTT. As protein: CASSYTNSPLHF.

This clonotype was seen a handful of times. The CDR3 coding sequence is TGCGCCAGCAGCTTAAGGGGGGAAAACTACAATGAGCAGTTCTTC. This gives the protein CASSLRGENYNEQFF. V and J are TRBV5-1 and TRBJ2-1; either TRBD1 or TRBD2 may fit D (6 bases each). V lost 2 bases, J lost 3 bases, and 12 bases lay in between. The CDR3 sequence is 15 residues long. CDR1 is SGHRS and CDR2 is YFSETQ in the germline V gene.

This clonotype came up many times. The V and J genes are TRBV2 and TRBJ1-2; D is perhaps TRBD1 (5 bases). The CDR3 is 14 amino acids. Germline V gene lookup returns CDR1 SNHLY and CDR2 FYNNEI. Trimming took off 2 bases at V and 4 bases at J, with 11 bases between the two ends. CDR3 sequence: CASSEQGGAYGYTF. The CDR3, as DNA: TGTGCCAGCAGTGAACAGGGAGGAGCCTATGGCTACACCTTC. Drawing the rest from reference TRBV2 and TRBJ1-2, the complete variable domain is EPEVTQTPSHQVTQMGQEVILRCVPISNHLYFYWYRQILGQKVEFLVSFYNNEISEKSEIFDDQFSVERPDGSNFTLKIRSTKLEDSAMYFCASSEQGGAYGYTFGSGTRLTVV.

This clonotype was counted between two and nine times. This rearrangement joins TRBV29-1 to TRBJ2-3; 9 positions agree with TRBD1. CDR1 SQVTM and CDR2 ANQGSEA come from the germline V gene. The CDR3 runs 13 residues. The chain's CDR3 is CSTGTGSTDTQYF. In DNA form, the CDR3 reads TGCAGTACCGGGACAGGGAGCACAGATACGCAGTATTTT.

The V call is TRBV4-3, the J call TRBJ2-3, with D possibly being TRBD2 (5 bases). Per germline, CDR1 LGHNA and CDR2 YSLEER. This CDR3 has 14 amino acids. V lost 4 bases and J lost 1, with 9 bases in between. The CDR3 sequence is CASSRVARTDTQYF. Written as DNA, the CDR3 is TGCGCCAGCAGCCGGGTAGCGCGCACAGATACGCAGTATTTT.

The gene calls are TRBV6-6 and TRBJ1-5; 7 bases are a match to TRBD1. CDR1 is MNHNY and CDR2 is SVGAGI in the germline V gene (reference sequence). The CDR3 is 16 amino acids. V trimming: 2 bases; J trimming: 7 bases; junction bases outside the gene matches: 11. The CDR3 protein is CASSYRTDREGQPQHF. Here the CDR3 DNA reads TGTGCCAGCAGTTACCGAACCGACAGGGAAGGGCAGCCCCAGCATTTT.

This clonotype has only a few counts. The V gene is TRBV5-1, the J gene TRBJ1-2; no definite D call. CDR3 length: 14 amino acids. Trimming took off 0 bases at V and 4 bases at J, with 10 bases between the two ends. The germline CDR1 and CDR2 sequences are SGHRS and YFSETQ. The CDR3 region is CASSLEPGVYGYTF. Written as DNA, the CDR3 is TGCGCCAGCAGCTTGGAACCTGGGGTCTATGGCTACACCTTC. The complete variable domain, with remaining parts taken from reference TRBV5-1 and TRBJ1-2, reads KAGVTQTPRYLIKTRGQQVTLSCSPISGHRSVSWYQQTPGQGLQFLFEYFSETQRNKGNFPGRFSGRQFSNSRSEMNVSTLELGDSALYLCASSLEPGVYGYTFGSGTRLTVV.

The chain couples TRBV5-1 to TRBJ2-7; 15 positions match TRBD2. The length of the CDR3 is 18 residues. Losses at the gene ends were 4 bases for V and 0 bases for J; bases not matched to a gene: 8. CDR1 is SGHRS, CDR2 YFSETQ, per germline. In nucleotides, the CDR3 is TGCGCCAGCAGCCATGGGACTAGCGGGGGGCTGTGCTCCTACGAGCAGTACGTC. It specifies CASSHGTSGGLCSYEQYV.

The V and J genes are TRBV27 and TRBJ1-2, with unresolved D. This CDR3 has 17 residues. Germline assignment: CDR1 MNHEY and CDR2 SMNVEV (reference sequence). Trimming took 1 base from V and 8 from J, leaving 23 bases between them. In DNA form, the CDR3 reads TGTGCCAGCAGTTTATTGGCAGGAGCCCTTTCTTCCCAGGGCTACACCTTC. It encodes CASSLLAGALSSQGYTF.

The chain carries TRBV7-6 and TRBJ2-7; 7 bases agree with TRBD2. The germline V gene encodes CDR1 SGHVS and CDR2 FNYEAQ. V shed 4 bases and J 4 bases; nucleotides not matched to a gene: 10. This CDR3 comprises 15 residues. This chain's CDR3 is CASSSGSAGGYEQYF. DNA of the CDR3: TGTGCCAGCAGCTCAGGGTCAGCCGGGGGGTACGAGCAGTACTTC.

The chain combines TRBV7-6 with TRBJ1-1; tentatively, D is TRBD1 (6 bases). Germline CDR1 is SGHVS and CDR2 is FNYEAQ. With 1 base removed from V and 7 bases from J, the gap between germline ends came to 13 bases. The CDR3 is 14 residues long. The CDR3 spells CASSLEVVGGEAFF. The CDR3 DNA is TGTGCCAGCAGCTTAGAGGTGGTAGGGGGTGAAGCTTTCTTT.

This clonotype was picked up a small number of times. In DNA form, the CDR3 reads TGTGCCAGCAGCCAGCGGACGGCAGCTAGCTCCTACAATGAGCAGTTCTTC. This encodes CASSQRTAASSYNEQFF. The chain combines TRBV4-2 with TRBJ2-1; D not certain. The germline CDR1 and CDR2 sequences are LGHNA and YNFKEQ. The CDR3 spans 17 residues. Trimming took 3 bases from V and 0 from J, leaving 15 bases between them.

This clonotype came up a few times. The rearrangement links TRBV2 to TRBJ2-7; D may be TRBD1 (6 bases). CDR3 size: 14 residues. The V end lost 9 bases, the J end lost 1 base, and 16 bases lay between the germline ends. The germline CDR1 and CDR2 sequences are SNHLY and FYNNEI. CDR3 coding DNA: TGTGCCAGTAACCCCGGGGACACATCCTACGAGCAGTACGTC. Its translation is CASNPGDTSYEQYV.